This TCR beta chain was found in a study of T cell responses to AZD1222 COVID-19 vaccine. As concerns this clone: As yet, its antigen is unknown.

Study-wide findings and caveats: At study baseline, merely several AZD1222 recipients were seropositive.

The table came from immunoSEQ multiplex PCR; TCRdb's copy has only in-frame clones and leaves some out. The top ten hold under 8% of the sample, which has roughly 140,000 clones, 80% to 90% seen once. Trimming cost V 6 bases and J 3 bases; bases outside gene matches: 9. Germline CDR1 reads SGHAT; CDR2 reads FQNNGV. This CDR3 spans 15 amino acids. This TCR was recovered from an adult who had recovered from COVID-19. The J gene is TRBJ2-7, the V gene TRBV11-2; TRBD2 matches at 9 bases. This specimen consisted of peripheral blood, obtained after recovery from COVID-19. CDR3 sequence (DNA): TGTGCCAGCAGGACTAGCGGTCGAGTGGGCTACGAGCAGTACTTC. Translation gives CASRTSGRVGYEQYF.